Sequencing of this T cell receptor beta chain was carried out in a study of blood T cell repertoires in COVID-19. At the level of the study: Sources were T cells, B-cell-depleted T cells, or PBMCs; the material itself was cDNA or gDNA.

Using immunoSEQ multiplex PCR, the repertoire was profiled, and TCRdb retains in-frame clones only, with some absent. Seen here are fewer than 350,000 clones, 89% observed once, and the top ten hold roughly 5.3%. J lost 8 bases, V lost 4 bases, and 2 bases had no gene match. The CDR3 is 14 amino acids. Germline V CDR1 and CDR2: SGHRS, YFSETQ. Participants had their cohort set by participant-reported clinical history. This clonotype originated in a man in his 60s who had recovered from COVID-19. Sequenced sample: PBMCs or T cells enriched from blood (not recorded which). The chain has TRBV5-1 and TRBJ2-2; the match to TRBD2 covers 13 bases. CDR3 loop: CASSRTSGRGELFF. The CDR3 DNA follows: TGCGCCAGCAGCCGGACTAGCGGGAGAGGGGAGCTGTTTTTT.